One and the same sample provided the 21 T cell receptor beta chains below, sequenced in a study of blood T cells in healthy people across ages. For the second PCR, which ran for roughly 7 to 11 cycles, a sample-barcoded 5' primer and a J-beta primer mix were used. TCRdb analysed the 5' RACE reads with MiXCR anew, one entry per CDR3 protein. The sample holds 650,000 to 950,000 distinct CDR3 sequences, 40% to 50% seen once. The sequenced sample was blood. The receptors originated from a man aged 60 to 75 in good health.

The chain links TRBV6-1 to TRBJ1-2, with D possibly matching TRBD1 (5 bases). The CDR3 has 11 residues. V was trimmed by 4 bases and J by 7 bases, leaving 7 bases between them. Looked up from germline, CDR1 is MNHNS and CDR2 is SASEGT. The CDR3 spells CASSGQGGYTF. In DNA form, the CDR3 reads TGTGCCAGCAGTGGGCAGGGTGGCTACACCTTC.

This clonotype occurred a few times. J is TRBJ2-6 and V is TRBV29-1; 7 positions agree with TRBD1. The CDR3 covers 13 residues. The junction had 1 base not matched to a gene; V was cut back by 6 bases and J by 2 bases. Looked up from germline, CDR1 is SQVTM and CDR2 is ANQGSEA. CDR3 amino acids: CSVQGAGANVLTF. CDR3 bases: TGCAGCGTCCAGGGGGCTGGGGCCAACGTCCTGACTTTC.

In regard to this clonotype: Without the conserved terminal phenylalanine or tryptophan, this CDR3 likely stems from a read error. The V and J genes are TRBV7-9 and TRBJ2-7, with TRBD1 matching over 9 bases. This CDR3 comprises 13 residues. The V and J ends lost 5 bases and 10 bases, in that order; junction bases with no gene match: 9. Germline lookup yields CDR1 SEHNR and CDR2 FQNEAQ (reference sequence). In nucleotides, the CDR3 is TGTGCCAGCAGCACCGGGACAGGGACACCCCAGTACTTA. It is translated as CASSTGTGTPQYL.

The V call is TRBV9, the J call TRBJ2-3; the D gene is possibly TRBD1 (5 bases). CDR3 size: 15 residues. Between the trimmed V and J ends, which lost 0 bases and 3 bases, there was a span of 11 bases. Germline lookup yields CDR1 SGDLS and CDR2 YYNGEE. This chain's CDR3 is CASSVAGISTDTQYF. The CDR3 DNA is TGTGCCAGCAGCGTAGCAGGGATCTCTACAGATACGCAGTATTTT.

In this sample, this clonotype turned up once. The rearrangement links TRBV6-1 to TRBJ2-7, with 11 bases fitting TRBD2. The CDR3 spans 15 residues. The V and J ends lost 0 bases and 3 bases, in that order; junction bases with no gene match: 1. Germline values: CDR1 MNHNS, CDR2 SASEGT. CDR3 sequence reads: CASSEALAGGYEQYF. DNA of the CDR3: TGTGCCAGCAGTGAAGCCCTAGCGGGGGGCTACGAGCAGTACTTC.

The CDR3 nucleotides read TGTGCCACTATCTCGGAGGGTTTGACTGAAGCTTTCTTT. Translation gives CATISEGLTEAFF. The chain uses TRBV28 and TRBJ1-1; D remains unclear. The CDR3 covers 13 residues. Germline values: CDR1 MDHEN, CDR2 SYDVKM. Between the trimmed V and J ends, which lost 10 bases and 5 bases, there was a span of 17 bases.

This clonotype was seen a few times. V gene TRBV29-1 combines with J gene TRBJ2-3; 9 positions agree with TRBD1. The CDR3 consists of 14 residues. Germline V gene data show CDR1 as SQVTM and CDR2 as ANQGSEA. J lost 3 bases, V lost 7 bases, and 8 bases had no gene match. The CDR3, as DNA: TGCAGCGGGGGACAGGGAATTAGGACAGATACGCAGTATTTT. It codes for CSGGQGIRTDTQYF.

The V and J genes are TRBV27 and TRBJ2-3; D may be TRBD1 (5 bases). The CDR3 is 15 amino acids. Trimming shortened V by 6 bases and J by 5 bases, and 18 bases separated the two germline ends. Germline V gives CDR1 MNHEY, CDR2 SMNVEV (reference sequence). As DNA, the CDR3 is TGTGCCAGCAGCTTCTTCCAAGTGGGGCAAGATACGCAGTATTTT. Its translation is CASSFFQVGQDTQYF.

The chain couples TRBV15 to TRBJ2-4; D remains unclear. The CDR3 totals 16 residues. V lost 5 bases and J 2 bases, leaving 16 bases between the germline ends. In germline, CDR1 is LNHNV, CDR2 YYDKDF (reference sequence). CDR3 loop: CATSGSYDLTKNIQYF. CDR3 DNA sequence: TGTGCCACCAGCGGAAGCTACGACCTTACCAAAAACATTCAGTACTTC.

A word on this clonotype: At one boundary the junction diverges from the germline segment, which might be a read error. The chain employs TRBV20-1 and TRBJ2-1; a possible D gene is TRBD2 (5 bases). Germline V lookup: CDR1 DFQATT, CDR2 SNEGSKA (reference sequence). CDR3 length equals 15 residues. The CDR3 spells CSAPPPGSGYSEQFF. The CDR3 DNA follows: TGCAGTGCCCCGCCCCCCGGCAGCGGTTACAGTGAGCAGTTCTTC.

This clonotype was recorded at least ten times. J is TRBJ1-1 and V is TRBV7-2, with 7 positions matching TRBD1. The V gene's germline CDR1 is SGHTA and CDR2 FQGNSA. This CDR3 has 15 residues. V lost 5 bases, J lost 4 bases, and 10 bases stayed unmatched. The CDR3 reads CASSQRFQGGTEAFF. The CDR3 DNA reads as TGTGCCAGCAGCCAACGATTTCAGGGGGGCACTGAAGCTTTCTTT.

Only one count was recorded for this clonotype. The chain carries TRBV7-2 and TRBJ2-1; 8 nucleotides match TRBD2. The ends lost 1 base at V and 9 bases at J; junction bases unmatched: 11. The CDR3 is made up of 16 amino acids. Germline CDR1 is SGHTA and CDR2 is FQGNSA. This chain's CDR3 is CASSLVSGSSTGEQFF. In DNA form, the CDR3 reads TGTGCCAGCAGCTTAGTAAGCGGGAGTTCCACAGGTGAGCAGTTCTTC. Based on the CDR3 plus reference TRBV7-2 and TRBJ2-1, the full variable domain is GAGVSQSPSNKVTEKGKDVELRCDPISGHTALYWYRQSLGQGLEFLIYFQGNSAPDKSGLPSDRFSAERTGGSVSTLTIQRTQQEDSAVYLCASSLVSGSSTGEQFFGPGTRLTVL.

J is TRBJ2-3 and V is TRBV7-2; 7 positions match TRBD1. After removal of 5 bases from V and 4 bases from J, the junction contained 9 bases not matched to a gene. Germline V gives CDR1 SGHTA, CDR2 FQGNSA. CDR3 length: 15 residues. As DNA, the CDR3 is TGTGCCAGCAGCATAAGATTAACAGGGGCAGATACGCAGTATTTT. Amino acid sequence: CASSIRLTGADTQYF.

This clonotype was detected only a few times. Written as DNA, the CDR3 is TGTGCCACCAGCCCGACCACACAACAGGGAACCTACGTAACATCCATATACGAGCAGTACTTC. Its translation: CATSPTTQQGTYVTSIYEQYF. V and J are TRBV15 and TRBJ2-7, with D perhaps matching TRBD1 (6 bases). The CDR3 totals 21 residues. Germline CDR1 LNHNV, CDR2 YYDKDF (reference sequence). V was cut by 5 bases and J by 4 bases, with 36 bases left in between.

This clonotype was seen more than once but under ten times. The V gene is TRBV7-9, the J gene TRBJ2-1; 8 bases match TRBD1. Germline loops: CDR1 SEHNR, CDR2 FQNEAQ (reference sequence). Trimming cost V 6 bases and J 9 bases; bases outside gene matches: 13. This CDR3 is 15 amino acids long. The CDR3 is CASSHGQGSEGEQFF. The CDR3 bases are TGTGCCAGCAGTCACGGACAGGGCTCAGAAGGTGAGCAGTTCTTC. Full variable domain (rest looked up from reference TRBV7-9 and TRBJ2-1): DTGVSQNPRHKITKRGQNVTFRCDPISEHNRLYWYRQTLGQGPEFLTYFQNEAQLEKSRLLSDRFSAERPKGSFSTLEIQRTEQGDSAMYLCASSHGQGSEGEQFFGPGTRLTVL.

The chain links TRBV13 to TRBJ1-1; tentative D call: TRBD1 (6 bases). Trimming removed 6 bases at V and 5 bases at J, with 16 bases between. The CDR3 spans 14 residues. The V gene's germline CDR1 is PRHDT and CDR2 FYEKMQ (reference sequence). CDR3 amino acids: CASRPEGVWTEAFF. In nucleotides, the CDR3 is TGTGCCAGCAGGCCTGAGGGGGTGTGGACTGAAGCTTTCTTT.

The chain couples TRBV19 to TRBJ2-3; D is unclear. Deletions cut 1 base from V and 2 bases from J, with 16 bases between. The CDR3 is 17 amino acids. Germline CDR1 reads LNHDA; CDR2 reads SQIVND (reference sequence). The CDR3 bases are TGTGCCAGTAGTATAGGGCCTAGTTCTCGGTTCACAGATACGCAGTATTTT. Translating it yields CASSIGPSSRFTDTQYF.

The V call is TRBV12-3 or TRBV12-4, the J call TRBJ1-1; 8 nucleotides align to TRBD1. V was clipped by 7 bases and J by 7 bases; unmatched bases: 8. The CDR3 covers 13 residues. In DNA, the CDR3 is TGTGCCAGCACTAGACAGGGGAAGAGTGAAGCTTTCTTT. Protein sequence: CASTRQGKSEAFF.

This clonotype was counted many times. The chain is built from TRBV6-2 or TRBV6-3 and TRBJ1-5; D is unclear. The V gene's germline CDR1 is MNHEY and CDR2 SVGEGT. This CDR3 has 13 amino acids. The germline V and J ends were trimmed by 5 bases and 5 bases, with 10 bases remaining between them. The CDR3 DNA reads as TGTGCCAGCAGTGACGAGGGCTATCAGCCCCAGCATTTT. Its translation is CASSDEGYQPQHF.

The chain links TRBV6-2 or TRBV6-3 to TRBJ2-7; TRBD1 is a possible D gene (5 bases). The CDR3 consists of 14 residues. V was trimmed by 6 bases and J by 3 bases, leaving 15 bases between them. Germline V gives CDR1 MNHEY, CDR2 SVGEGT. The CDR3 DNA reads TGTGCCAGCAGAAAAATCGACAGACGCTACGAGCAGTACTTC. Amino acid sequence: CASRKIDRRYEQYF.

Written as DNA, the CDR3 is TGTGCCAGTTCACAGGGTTATAATTCACCCCTCCACTTT. The encoded protein is CASSQGYNSPLHF. This chain uses TRBV19 with TRBJ1-6; D may be TRBD1 (6 bases). The V gene's germline CDR1 is LNHDA and CDR2 SQIVND (reference sequence). The length of the CDR3 is 13 residues. The germline V and J ends were trimmed by 8 bases and 4 bases, with 9 bases remaining between them.